Each of the 2 T cell receptor beta chains below was sequenced from the same sample in a study of T-cell reconstitution after alpha-beta-depleted transplantation in children. Construction of the TCRbeta library involved unique molecular identifiers. TCRdb reprocessed the PCR reads via MiXCR and lists one record per CDR3 protein. This table has 450,000 to 700,000 distinct CDR3 sequences, 25% to 30% appearing once. This specimen consisted of PBMCs, obtained before TCRalphabeta/CD19-depleted stem cell transplant. The receptors stem from a boy under two years old with Wiskott-Aldrich syndrome, due to receive a stem cell transplant.

This clonotype occurred a few times. The chain joins TRBV28 to TRBJ1-1, with a tentative D call TRBD1 (5 bases). CDR1 is MDHEN and CDR2 is SYDVKM in the germline V gene. V lost 1 base and J 4 bases, leaving 13 bases between the germline ends. The CDR3 covers 15 residues. The DNA of the CDR3 is TGTGCCAGCAGTTTATTCAGGGCCGTGAGCACTGAAGCTTTCTTT. The encoded protein is CASSLFRAVSTEAFF. The full variable domain, completed using reference TRBV28 and TRBJ1-1, is DVKVTQSSRYLVKRTGEKVFLECVQDMDHENMFWYRQDPGLGLRLIYFSYDVKMKEKGDIPEGYSVSREKKERFSLILESASTNQTSMYLCASSLFRAVSTEAFFGQGTRLTVV.

In its sample, this clonotype was seen a few times. V is TRBV3-1 and J is TRBJ2-1; 7 positions agree with TRBD2. With 4 bases clipped from V and 9 bases from J, the junction kept 6 bases outside the gene matches. The CDR3 covers 13 residues. CDR1 is LGHDT, CDR2 YNNKEL, per germline (reference sequence). The CDR3 DNA reads as TGTGCCAGCAGCCGCCGGGAGGCGGGTGAGCAGTTCTTC. As protein: CASSRREAGEQFF.